This T cell receptor (beta chain) was sequenced in a study of spatial heterogeneity in lung cancer. Whole-study context: Within raw reads, each unique TCR and UMI combination appeared on average more than ten times.

TCRdb re-called the 5' RACE reads through MiXCR, storing one row per CDR3 protein. The sample has roughly 71,000 distinct CDR3 sequences, 7.5% to 10% seen once. With respect to this clonotype: Its antigen is still unknown.

Trimming took off 0 bases at V and 2 bases at J, with 11 bases between the two ends. Looked up from germline, CDR1 is DFQATT and CDR2 is SNEGSKA (reference sequence). CDR3 length equals 14 residues. Described time point: blood at routine non-recurrence follow-up after resection. Findings and limits, study-wide: More often at tumor resection than at routine follow-up, ubiquitous expanded tumor TCRs were detected in the blood.

The genes are TRBV20-1 and TRBJ2-7; no reliable D call. The sequence was obtained from a female donor with early-stage non-small cell lung cancer. The sequencing here drew on PBMCs, taken at follow-up. This chain's CDR3 is CSARDLPLAYEQYF. The CDR3 coding sequence is TGCAGTGCTAGAGACCTCCCCTTAGCCTACGAGCAGTACTTC.